These T cell receptor beta chains were read from a single sample in a study of blood T cell repertoires in COVID-19. The data were produced by immunoSEQ multiplex PCR, yet TCRdb's version contains in-frame clones alone and is incomplete. The sample includes some 210,000 clones, roughly 82% seen only once; the top ten take 9.5% to 15%. Input material: peripheral blood. These receptors all stem from a woman in her 40s with acute or convalescent COVID-19. Each CDR3 is given with its conserved first and last residue. D genes are given only for firm matches. Expanded clones are given a class, and other clones once, few, many or no size at all.

>once|TRBJ1-5|TRBD1|TRBV18
CASSRQGELPGGNQPQHF
TGTGCCAGCTCACGACAGGGGGAGCTCCCGGGGGGCAATCAGCCCCAGCATTTT
>-|TRBJ1-2|TRBD1|TRBV7-3
CASSLGQTGDGYTF
TGTGCCAGCAGCTTAGGACAGACAGGGGATGGCTACACCTTC
>once|TRBJ1-2|-|TRBV30
CAWSVRGERYTF
TGTGCCTGGAGTGTCAGGGGAGAAAGGTACACCTTC
>-|TRBJ2-7|-|TRBV2
CASSEADQEEGGNEQYF
TGTGCCAGCAGTGAAGCGGACCAGGAGGAAGGCGGTAACGAGCAGTACTTC
>-|TRBJ2-2|-|TRBV25-1
CASSDPAGWNTGELFF
TGTGCCAGCAGTGACCCAGCGGGTTGGAACACCGGGGAGCTGTTTTTT
>few|TRBJ2-7|-|TRBV6-4
CASSDHQGLYEQYF
TGTGCCAGCAGTGACCACCAGGGGCTCTACGAGCAGTACTTC
>-|TRBJ2-2|TRBD2|TRBV11-3
CASSSRNGAGPYGELFF
TGTGCCAGCAGCTCCCGGAACGGAGCGGGGCCTTACGGGGAGCTGTTTTTT
>-|TRBJ2-7|-|TRBV27
CASSPSTTGSEQYF
TGTGCCAGCAGTCCCTCCACCACAGGGTCCGAGCAGTACTTC
>-|TRBJ2-7|TRBD2|TRBV7-2
CASSLRGTSGSPGEQYF
TGTGCCAGCAGCTTAAGGGGGACTAGCGGGAGCCCGGGCGAGCAGTACTTC
>-|TRBJ1-2|TRBD1|TRBV13
CASSLEGRGDGYTF
TGTGCCAGCAGCTTGGAAGGCAGGGGGGACGGCTACACCTTC
>once|TRBJ1-6|-|TRBV30
CAWQGISYNSPLHF
TGTGCCTGGCAGGGAATCTCCTATAATTCACCCCTCCACTTT
>-|TRBJ1-1|TRBD1|TRBV12-3/TRBV12-4
CASSPQGVTEAFF
TGTGCCAGCAGTCCCCAGGGGGTCACTGAAGCTTTCTTT
>-|TRBJ2-3|-|TRBV7-2
CASSLAESTAWTNTDTQYF
TGTGCCAGCAGCTTAGCTGAATCGACGGCCTGGACTAACACAGATACGCAGTATTTT
>-|TRBJ1-1|TRBD1|TRBV19
CASSEDRGTEAFF
TGTGCCAGTAGCGAAGACAGGGGAACTGAAGCTTTCTTT
>once|TRBJ2-7|TRBD2|TRBV7-2
CASSQPTSGFYEQYF
TGTGCCAGCAGCCAACCGACTAGCGGATTTTACGAGCAGTACTTC
>-|TRBJ1-2|TRBD1|TRBV19
CASRAPDRGDYGYTF
TGTGCCAGTAGAGCCCCTGACAGGGGGGACTATGGCTACACCTTC
>-|TRBJ2-2|-|TRBV6-2/TRBV6-3
CASSLRRRDTGELFF
TGTGCCAGCAGTTTGAGGCGGCGGGACACCGGGGAGCTGTTTTTT
>-|TRBJ2-7|TRBD1|TRBV6-5
CASQDRPSYEQYF
TGTGCCAGCCAGGACAGGCCTTCCTACGAGCAGTACTTC
>-|TRBJ2-7|TRBD1|TRBV27
CASRTGGHEQYF
TGTGCCAGTAGGACAGGGGGTCACGAGCAGTACTTC
>-|TRBJ2-3|-|TRBV11-2
CASSYTSGIRGDTQYF
TGTGCCAGCAGTTACACCTCAGGGATTCGGGGGGATACGCAGTATTTT
>-|TRBJ1-3|-|TRBV6-4
CASRSGPARVGNTIYF
TGTGCCAGCAGATCTGGTCCCGCCAGGGTTGGAAACACCATATATTTT
>-|TRBJ1-5|-|TRBV6-1
CASSLSGLNGQPQHF
TGTGCCAGCAGCCTCTCGGGACTTAATGGCCAGCCCCAGCATTTT
>-|TRBJ2-3|-|TRBV24-1
CATSEPDSNAAQYF
TGTGCCACCAGTGAACCTGACAGCAACGCGGCGCAGTATTTT
>-|TRBJ2-1|-|TRBV3-1/TRBV3-2
CASSQFTRSNEQFF
TGTGCCAGCAGCCAATTTACTAGGAGCAATGAGCAGTTCTTC
>few|TRBJ1-2|-|TRBV2
CASSEALLELGGDGYTF
TGTGCCAGCAGTGAAGCGCTTCTGGAGCTTGGGGGGGATGGCTACACCTTC
>once|TRBJ2-5|TRBD2|TRBV5-6
CASSGTTGPGETQYF
TGTGCCAGCAGTGGGACTACAGGACCCGGGGAGACCCAGTACTTC
>-|TRBJ2-2|TRBD2|TRBV9
CASSVDLAGVGGELFF
TGTGCCAGCAGCGTAGATCTAGCGGGAGTGGGCGGGGAGCTGTTTTTT
>few|TRBJ1-6|-|TRBV7-2
CASSSRQAGPLHF
TGTGCCAGCAGCTCCAGACAGGCCGGGCCCCTCCACTTT
>-|TRBJ1-3|TRBD1|TRBV5-1
CASSVVPGQGQGNTIYF
TGCGCCAGCAGCGTCGTCCCGGGACAGGGCCAGGGAAACACCATATATTTT
>-|TRBJ2-7|TRBD1|TRBV5-6
CASSSLLRDRGYEQYF
TGTGCCAGCAGCTCCCTTCTCCGCGACAGGGGCTACGAGCAGTACTTC
>-|TRBJ2-7|TRBD1|TRBV3-1/TRBV3-2
CASSRTPGQGSSYEQYF
TGTGCCAGCAGTCGGACCCCGGGACAGGGGAGCTCCTACGAGCAGTACTTC
>-|TRBJ1-1|-|TRBV5-1
CASSLVAAQPNTEAFF
TGCGCCAGCAGCTTGGTGGCCGCACAGCCGAACACTGAAGCTTTCTTT
>-|TRBJ1-2|-|TRBV30
CAWSVSGYGYTF
TGTGCCTGGAGTGTTTCAGGGTATGGCTACACCTTC
>-|TRBJ2-7|-|TRBV3-1/TRBV3-2
CASSHQGRGKTYEQYF
TGTGCCAGCAGCCATCAGGGGCGGGGGAAGACCTACGAGCAGTACTTC
>-|TRBJ2-5|-|TRBV12-3/TRBV12-4
CASCWSEETQYF
TGTGCCAGCTGTTGGTCGGAAGAGACCCAGTACTTC
>-|TRBJ2-1|TRBD1|TRBV27
CASSPRDRGLVDEQFF
TGTGCCAGCAGTCCCCGGGACAGGGGGCTCGTTGATGAGCAGTTCTTC
>few|TRBJ2-7|-|TRBV10-3
CAIRVTTGGTYEQYF
TGTGCCATCCGGGTAACGACCGGAGGAACCTACGAGCAGTACTTC
>-|TRBJ1-3|-|TRBV2
CASRRGDFDGNTIYF
TGTGCCAGCCGGAGGGGCGATTTTGACGGAAACACCATATATTTT
>-|TRBJ2-1|-|TRBV6-5
CASRGESGISNEQFF
TGTGCCAGCAGGGGTGAGTCAGGGATATCCAATGAGCAGTTCTTC
>-|TRBJ1-2|-|TRBV5-1
CASSLDAGGDGYTF
TGCGCCAGCAGCTTGGACGCCGGGGGAGACGGCTACACCTTC
>-|TRBJ2-1|-|TRBV24-1
CATSDSAWNEQFF
TGTGCCACCAGTGATTCTGCGTGGAATGAGCAGTTCTTC
>-|TRBJ1-2|-|TRBV4-2
CASSQEPNSVNYGYTF
TGTGCCAGCAGCCAAGAACCTAATAGTGTTAACTATGGCTACACCTTC
>-|TRBJ1-1|TRBD1|TRBV5-4
CASRPPGQGLGAFF
TGTGCCAGCAGACCCCCTGGACAGGGGCTGGGGGCTTTCTTT
>once|TRBJ2-2|TRBD1|TRBV3-1/TRBV3-2
CASSLYLLRQGRGGELFF
TGTGCCAGCAGCCTTTACCTACTTCGACAGGGACGCGGCGGGGAGCTGTTTTTT
>once|TRBJ2-3|-|TRBV10-2
CASSPMTGTDTQYF
TGCGCCAGCAGTCCGATGACTGGCACAGATACGCAGTATTTT
>-|TRBJ2-5|-|TRBV30
CAWSPLAGETQYF
TGTGCCTGGAGTCCTCTGGCAGGAGAGACCCAGTACTTC